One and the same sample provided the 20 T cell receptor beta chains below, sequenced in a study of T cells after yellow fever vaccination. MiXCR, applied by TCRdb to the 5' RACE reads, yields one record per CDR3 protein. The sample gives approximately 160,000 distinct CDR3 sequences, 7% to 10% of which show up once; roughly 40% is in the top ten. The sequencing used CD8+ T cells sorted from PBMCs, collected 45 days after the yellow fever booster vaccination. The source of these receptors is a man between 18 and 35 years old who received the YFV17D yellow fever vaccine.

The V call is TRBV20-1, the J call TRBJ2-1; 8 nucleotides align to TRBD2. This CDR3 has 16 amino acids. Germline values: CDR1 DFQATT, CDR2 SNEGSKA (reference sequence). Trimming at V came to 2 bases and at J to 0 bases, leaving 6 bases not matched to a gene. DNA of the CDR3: TGCAGTGCTAGATCTGAGCGGGGGAGCTCCTACAATGAGCAGTTCTTC. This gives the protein CSARSERGSSYNEQFF.

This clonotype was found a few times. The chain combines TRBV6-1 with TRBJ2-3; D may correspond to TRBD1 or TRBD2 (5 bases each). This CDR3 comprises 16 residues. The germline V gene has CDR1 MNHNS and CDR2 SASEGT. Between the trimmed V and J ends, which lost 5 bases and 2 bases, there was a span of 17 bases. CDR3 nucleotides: TGTGCCAGCAGTCGGATCCGGGACCGCCACACAGATACGCAGTATTTT. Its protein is CASSRIRDRHTDTQYF.

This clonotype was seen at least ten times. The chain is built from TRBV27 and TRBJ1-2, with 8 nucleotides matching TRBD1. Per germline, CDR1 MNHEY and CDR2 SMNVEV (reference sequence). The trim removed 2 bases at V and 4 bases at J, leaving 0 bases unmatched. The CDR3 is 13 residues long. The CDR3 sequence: CASSLGQGYGYTF. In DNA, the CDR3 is TGTGCCAGCAGTTTAGGACAGGGCTATGGCTACACCTTC.

The CDR3 nucleotides are TGTGCCAGCAGTCCGGACAGGGGGCTAAAAGATACGCAGTATTTT. It is translated as CASSPDRGLKDTQYF. The chain combines TRBV28 with TRBJ2-3, with 11 positions matching TRBD1. The V and J ends lost 5 bases and 5 bases, in that order; junction bases with no gene match: 6. Germline lookup yields CDR1 MDHEN and CDR2 SYDVKM. CDR3 length: 15 residues.

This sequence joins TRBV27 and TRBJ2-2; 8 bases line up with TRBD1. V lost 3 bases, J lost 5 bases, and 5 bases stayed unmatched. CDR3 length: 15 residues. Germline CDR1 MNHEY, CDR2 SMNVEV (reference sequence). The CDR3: CASSLRQGWTGELFF. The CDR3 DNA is TGTGCCAGCAGTTTGAGACAGGGGTGGACCGGGGAGCTGTTTTTT.

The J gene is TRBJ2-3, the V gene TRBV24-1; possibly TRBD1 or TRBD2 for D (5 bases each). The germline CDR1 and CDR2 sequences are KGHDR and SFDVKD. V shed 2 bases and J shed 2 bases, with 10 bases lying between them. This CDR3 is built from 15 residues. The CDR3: CATSDSGTDTDTQYF. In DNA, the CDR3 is TGTGCCACCAGTGATTCAGGGACCGACACAGATACGCAGTATTTT.

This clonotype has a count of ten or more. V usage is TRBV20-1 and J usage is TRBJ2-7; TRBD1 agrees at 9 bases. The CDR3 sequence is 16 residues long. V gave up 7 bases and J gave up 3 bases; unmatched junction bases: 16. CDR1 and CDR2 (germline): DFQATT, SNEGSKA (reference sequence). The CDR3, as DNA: TGCAGTGTCTCGAACTCTCCGGGACAGGGAGACTACGAGCAGTACGTC. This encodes CSVSNSPGQGDYEQYV.

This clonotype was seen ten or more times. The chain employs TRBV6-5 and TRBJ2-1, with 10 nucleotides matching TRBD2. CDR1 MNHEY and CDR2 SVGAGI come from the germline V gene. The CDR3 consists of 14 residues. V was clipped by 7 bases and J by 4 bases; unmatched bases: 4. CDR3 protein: CASTLLAGYNEQFF. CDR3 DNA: TGTGCCAGCACCCTACTAGCGGGGTACAATGAGCAGTTCTTC.

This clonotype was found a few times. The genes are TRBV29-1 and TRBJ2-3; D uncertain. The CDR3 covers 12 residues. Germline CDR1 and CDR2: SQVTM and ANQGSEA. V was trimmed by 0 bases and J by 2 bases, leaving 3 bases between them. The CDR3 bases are TGCAGCGTTGAAGACAACACAGATACGCAGTATTTT. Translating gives CSVEDNTDTQYF.

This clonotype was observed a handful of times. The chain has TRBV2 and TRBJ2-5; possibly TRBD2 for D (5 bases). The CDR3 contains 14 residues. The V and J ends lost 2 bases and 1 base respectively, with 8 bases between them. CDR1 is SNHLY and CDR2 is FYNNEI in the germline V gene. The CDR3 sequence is CASSEFRGQETQYF. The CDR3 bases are TGTGCCAGCAGTGAATTCCGGGGCCAAGAGACCCAGTACTTC.

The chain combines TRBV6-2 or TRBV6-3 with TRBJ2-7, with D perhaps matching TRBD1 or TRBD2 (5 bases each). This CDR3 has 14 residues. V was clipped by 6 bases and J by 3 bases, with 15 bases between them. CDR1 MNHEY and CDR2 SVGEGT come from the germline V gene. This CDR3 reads CASRPRDRHYEQYF. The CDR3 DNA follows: TGTGCCAGCAGACCCCGGGACCGGCACTACGAGCAGTACTTC.

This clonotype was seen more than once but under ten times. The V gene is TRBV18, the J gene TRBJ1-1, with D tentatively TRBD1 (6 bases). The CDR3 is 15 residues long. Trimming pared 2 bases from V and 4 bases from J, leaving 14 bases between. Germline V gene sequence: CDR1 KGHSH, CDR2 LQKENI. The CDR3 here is CASSPLTGRGTEAFF. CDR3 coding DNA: TGTGCCAGCTCACCATTAACAGGGCGCGGCACTGAAGCTTTCTTT.

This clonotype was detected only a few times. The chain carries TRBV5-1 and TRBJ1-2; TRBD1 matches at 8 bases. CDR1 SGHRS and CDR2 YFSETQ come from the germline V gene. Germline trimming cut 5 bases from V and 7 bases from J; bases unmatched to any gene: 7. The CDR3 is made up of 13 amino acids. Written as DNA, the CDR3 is TGCGCCAGCAGTCTGACAGGGGAAGCTGGCTACACCTTC. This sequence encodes CASSLTGEAGYTF.

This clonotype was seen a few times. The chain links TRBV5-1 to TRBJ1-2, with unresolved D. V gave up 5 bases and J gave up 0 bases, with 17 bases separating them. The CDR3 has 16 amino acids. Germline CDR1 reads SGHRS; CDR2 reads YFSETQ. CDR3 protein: CASSTFPGTTNYGYTF. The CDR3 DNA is TGCGCCAGCAGTACTTTCCCGGGAACCACTAACTATGGCTACACCTTC.

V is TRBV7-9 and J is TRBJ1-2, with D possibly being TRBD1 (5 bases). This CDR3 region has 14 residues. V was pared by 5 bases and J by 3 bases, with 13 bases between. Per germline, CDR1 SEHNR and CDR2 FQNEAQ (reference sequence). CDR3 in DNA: TGTGCCAGCAGCAATCGGGACGGAGACTATGGCTACACCTTC. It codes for CASSNRDGDYGYTF.

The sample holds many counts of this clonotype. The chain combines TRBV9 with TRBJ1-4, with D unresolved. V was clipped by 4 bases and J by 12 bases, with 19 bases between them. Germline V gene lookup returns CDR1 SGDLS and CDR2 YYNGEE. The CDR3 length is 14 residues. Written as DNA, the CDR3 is TGTGCCAGCAGCCCTCCAGGCGGTCACGGGGAACTGTTTTTT. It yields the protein CASSPPGGHGELFF.

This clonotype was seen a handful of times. The CDR3 reads CASSTDRGNYEQYV. CDR3 sequence (DNA): TGTGCCAGCAGCACAGACAGGGGTAATTACGAGCAGTACGTC. V is TRBV28 and J is TRBJ2-7, with 8 bases matching TRBD1. This CDR3 has 14 amino acids. Germline lookup yields CDR1 MDHEN and CDR2 SYDVKM. The V segment lost 6 bases and the J segment 4 bases; nucleotides outside the gene matches: 8.

CDR3 sequence (DNA): TGTGCCATCAGTGGTGACCCCTACGAGCAGTACTTC. This encodes CAISGDPYEQYF. The chain joins TRBV10-3 to TRBJ2-7, with no clear D. Trimming cost V 4 bases and J 2 bases, with 6 bases left between them. The CDR3 runs to 12 residues. CDR1 and CDR2 (germline): ENHRY, SYGVKD.

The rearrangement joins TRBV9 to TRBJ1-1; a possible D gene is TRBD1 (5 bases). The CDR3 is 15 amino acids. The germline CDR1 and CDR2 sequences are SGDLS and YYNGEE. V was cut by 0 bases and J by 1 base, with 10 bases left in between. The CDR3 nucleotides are TGTGCCAGCAGCGTAGAAGGGGTCCCGAACACTGAAGCTTTCTTT. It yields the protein CASSVEGVPNTEAFF.

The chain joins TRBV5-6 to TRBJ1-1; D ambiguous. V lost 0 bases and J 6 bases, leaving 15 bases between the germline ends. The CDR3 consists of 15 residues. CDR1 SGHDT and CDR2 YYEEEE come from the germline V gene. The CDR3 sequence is CASSLGGEDGAEAFF. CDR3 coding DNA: TGTGCCAGCAGCTTGGGGGGTGAAGATGGCGCTGAAGCTTTCTTT.